Described below is a single T cell receptor beta chain sequence and its context. The data derive from a study of control samples from healthy donors and cancer patients. Libraries were prepared by immunoSEQ multiplex PCR; TCRdb keeps only in-frame clonotypes and omits some of them. The table shows around 170,000 clones, with around 90% occurring only once. This CDR3 is built from 15 residues. Germline V gives CDR1 MNHEY, CDR2 SMNVEV (reference sequence). The V and J ends lost 6 bases and 7 bases respectively, with 19 bases between them. This receptor was identified in a woman between 45 and 60 years old in good health. The specimen was blood. This chain connects TRBV27 to TRBJ1-5; a possible D gene is TRBD1 (6 bases). CDR3 region: CASSVIGGAGQPQHF. The CDR3, as DNA: TGTGCCAGCAGCGTGATTGGGGGGGCAGGGCAGCCCCAGCATTTT.